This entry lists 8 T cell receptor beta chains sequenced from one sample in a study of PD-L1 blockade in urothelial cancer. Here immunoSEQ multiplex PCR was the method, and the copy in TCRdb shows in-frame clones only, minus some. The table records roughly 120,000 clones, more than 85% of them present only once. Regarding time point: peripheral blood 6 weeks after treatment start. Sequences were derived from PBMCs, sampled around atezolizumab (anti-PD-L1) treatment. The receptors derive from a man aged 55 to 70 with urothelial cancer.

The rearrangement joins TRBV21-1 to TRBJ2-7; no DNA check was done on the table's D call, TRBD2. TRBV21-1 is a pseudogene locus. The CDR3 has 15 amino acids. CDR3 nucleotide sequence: TGTGCCAGCAGCGCCCCAGCGGGGGGGCCCTACGAGCAGTACTTC. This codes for CASSAPAGGPYEQYF.

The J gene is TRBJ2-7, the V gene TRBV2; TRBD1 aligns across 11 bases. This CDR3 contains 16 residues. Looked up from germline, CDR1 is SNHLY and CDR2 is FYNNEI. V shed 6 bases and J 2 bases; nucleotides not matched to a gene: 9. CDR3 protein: CASSTGPGQGAYEQYF. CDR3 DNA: TGTGCCAGCAGCACCGGTCCGGGACAGGGGGCCTACGAGCAGTACTTC.

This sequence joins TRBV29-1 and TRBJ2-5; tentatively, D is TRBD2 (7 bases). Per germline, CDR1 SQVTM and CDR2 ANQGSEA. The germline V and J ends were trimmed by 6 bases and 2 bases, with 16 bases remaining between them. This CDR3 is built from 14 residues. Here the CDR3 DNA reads TGCAGCGTGGTAGGGGGGGGGACTCAAGAGACCCAGTACTTC. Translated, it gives CSVVGGGTQETQYF.

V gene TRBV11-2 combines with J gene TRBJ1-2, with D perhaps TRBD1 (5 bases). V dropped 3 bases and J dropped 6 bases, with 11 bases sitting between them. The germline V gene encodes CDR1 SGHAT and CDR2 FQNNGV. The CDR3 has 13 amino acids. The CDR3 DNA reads TGTGCCAGCAGCTTTACAGACAGAGATGGCTACACCTTC. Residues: CASSFTDRDGYTF.

The CDR3 sequence is CASSLVGSLGDSPLHF. In DNA, the CDR3 is TGCGCCAGCAGCTTGGTTGGTTCCTTAGGGGATTCACCCCTCCACTTT. The chain recombines TRBV5-1 with TRBJ1-6, with a possible D match to TRBD1 (5 bases). This CDR3 has 16 amino acids. Germline V gene lookup returns CDR1 SGHRS and CDR2 YFSETQ. Trimming removed 0 bases at V and 8 bases at J, with 15 bases between.

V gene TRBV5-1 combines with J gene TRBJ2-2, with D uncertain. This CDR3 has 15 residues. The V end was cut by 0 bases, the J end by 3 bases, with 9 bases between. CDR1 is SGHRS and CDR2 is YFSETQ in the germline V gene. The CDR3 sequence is CASSLDNRDTGELFF. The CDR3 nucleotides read TGCGCCAGCAGCTTGGACAACCGTGACACCGGGGAGCTGTTTTTT.

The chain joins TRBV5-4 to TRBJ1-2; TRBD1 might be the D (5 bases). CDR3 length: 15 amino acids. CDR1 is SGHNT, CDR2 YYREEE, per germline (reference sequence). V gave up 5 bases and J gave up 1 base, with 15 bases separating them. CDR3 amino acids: CASRDPRRGNYGYTF. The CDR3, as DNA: TGTGCCAGCAGGGATCCCCGAAGGGGTAACTATGGCTACACCTTC.

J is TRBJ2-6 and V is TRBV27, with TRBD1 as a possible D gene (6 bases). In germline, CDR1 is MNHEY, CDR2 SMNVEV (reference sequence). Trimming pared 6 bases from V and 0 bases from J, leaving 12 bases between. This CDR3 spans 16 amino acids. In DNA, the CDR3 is TGTGCCAGCAGCAAAAGAGGGGGCTCTGGGGCCAACGTCCTGACTTTC. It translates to CASSKRGGSGANVLTF.